This paragraph covers one T cell receptor beta chain sequence. V was pared by 5 bases and J by 14 bases, with 16 bases between. This CDR3 contains 12 residues. This sample is part of a study of T cells in Graves' hyperthyroidism and ophthalmopathy. TCR beta CDR3 region amplification was performed from RNA transcripts. The HTBI primer set was used in a first-round RT-PCR of the TCR CDR3. TCRdb re-called the multiplex PCR reads through MiXCR, storing one row per CDR3 protein. The repertoire holds 600,000 to 900,000 distinct CDR3 sequences, with around 15% as singletons. The sequence was obtained from a man aged 18-30 years with Graves' hyperthyroidism. Sequenced material: blood. The chain employs TRBV12-3 or TRBV12-4 and TRBJ1-5; tentative D call: TRBD1 (6 bases). CDR3 in amino acids: CASSAGDTSKHF. The CDR3 region has the DNA TGTGCCAGCAGTGCTGGGGACACCTCGAAGCATTTT.